The present TCR beta chain was sequenced within a study of sequential checkpoint blockade in melanoma. In the study overall: Maintenance nivolumab came after either treatment sequence. Study outcomes and limitations: Response in arm A was associated with pretreatment TIL clonality.

A word on this clone: Antigen specificity is unknown.

V was clipped by 6 bases and J by 0 bases, with 12 bases between them. From germline, CDR1 is LNHDA and CDR2 SQIVND (reference sequence). CDR3 length: 15 amino acids. Treatment meaning: randomized to nivolumab then ipilimumab (arm A) or the reverse (arm B). TCRdb keeps only in-frame clones here, not all; method: immunoSEQ multiplex PCR. Seen here are some 7,000 clones, 28% observed once, and the top ten hold roughly 21%. This clonotype originated in a human donor with melanoma. The material sequenced was tumor tissue (inferred from file names), taken from a patient given nivolumab and ipilimumab in sequence. This chain links TRBV19 with TRBJ1-3; no reliable D call. The CDR3 nucleotides read TGTGCCAGTAGCACTAATGGGGTCTCTGGAAACACCATATATTTT. Its translation is CASSTNGVSGNTIYF.